This T cell receptor beta chain was observed in a study of post-analysis software for immune sequencing data. The study, taken as a whole, reports: Patients used roughly five TRBV segments, including TRBV5-6, TRBV5-1 and TRBV20-1, more often than controls.

There are 16 residues in the CDR3. V was shortened by 3 bases and J by 0 bases, with 16 bases between the two germline ends. Germline CDR1 and CDR2: SGHRS and YFSETQ. With respect to this clonotype: Antigen: not known.

Unique molecular identifiers tagged the TCR beta cDNA libraries. TCRdb re-called the PCR reads through MiXCR, storing one row per CDR3 protein. Of hundreds of thousands of distinct CDR3 sequences listed, 44% were seen once; the top ten hold over 1.5%. This receptor was identified in a girl between 5 and 17 years old with multiple sclerosis. The rearrangement joins TRBV5-1 to TRBJ2-7; TRBD1 or TRBD2 may be the D gene (5 bases each). The specimen was blood. CDR3 in amino acids: CASSSKPRDGSYEQYF. Written as DNA, the CDR3 is TGCGCCAGCAGCTCCAAACCCCGGGACGGCTCCTACGAGCAGTACTTC.